The 13 T cell receptor beta chains below come from one sample, sequenced in a study of T cells in localized non-small cell lung cancer. The assay was immunoSEQ multiplex PCR, and TCRdb's table has in-frame clones only and misses some. The table shows around 100,000 clones, with 80% to 90% occurring only once. The source material was peripheral blood, sampled before any cancer treatment. These receptors originate from a man aged 40 to 70 with stage I squamous cell lung carcinoma.

The V and J genes are TRBV5-4 and TRBJ1-3; TRBD1 might be the D (5 bases). Germline-derived CDR1 and CDR2 are SGHNT and YYREEE (reference sequence). CDR3 size: 18 residues. Trimming left V 0 bases short and J 0 bases short, with 16 bases between. The CDR3 bases are TGTGCCAGCAGCTTGGTGGGACGGTACGCTAACTCTGGAAACACCATATATTTT. Encoded protein: CASSLVGRYANSGNTIYF.

The chain has TRBV11-2 and TRBJ2-7; D ambiguous. This CDR3 has 12 amino acids. Germline V lookup: CDR1 SGHAT, CDR2 FQNNGV. Trimming took off 1 base at V and 1 base at J, with 2 bases between the two ends. The CDR3: CASSLASYEQYF. The DNA for the CDR3 is TGTGCCAGCAGCTTAGCGTCCTACGAGCAGTACTTC.

The V and J genes are TRBV19 and TRBJ1-5; D is possibly TRBD1 (5 bases). CDR1 and CDR2 from the germline V gene are LNHDA and SQIVND (reference sequence). The CDR3 length is 15 residues. The V end lost 3 bases, the J end lost 4 bases, and 13 bases lay between the germline ends. The CDR3 protein is CASSMGATENQPQHF. The CDR3 coding sequence is TGTGCCAGTAGTATGGGAGCGACAGAGAATCAGCCCCAGCATTTT.

The chain uses TRBV5-4 and TRBJ2-3, with 9 bases aligning to TRBD1. Germline V gene data show CDR1 as SGHNT and CDR2 as YYREEE (reference sequence). The CDR3 has 16 amino acids. V lost 1 base, J lost 7 bases, and 10 bases stayed unmatched. The CDR3 nucleotides read TGTGCCAGCAGCTTGACGGGACAGGGCGGGGAAAATACGCAGTATTTT. The encoded protein is CASSLTGQGGENTQYF.

The chain employs TRBV11-3 and TRBJ2-1; D unclear. The CDR3 spans 16 residues. Germline V gene sequence: CDR1 SGHNT, CDR2 YENEEA. V lost 4 bases and J 2 bases, leaving 15 bases between the germline ends. The CDR3 region has the DNA TGTGCCAGCAGCTCCATCGCCGTCGGGCCCTACAATGAGCAGTTCTTC. Its protein is CASSSIAVGPYNEQFF.

V and J are TRBV7-9 and TRBJ2-3; a weak D match, TRBD2 (6 bases). CDR1 and CDR2 (germline): SEHNR, FQNEAQ (reference sequence). CDR3 length: 15 residues. V lost 6 bases to trimming and J lost 1 base, with 14 bases between them. The CDR3 spells CASRPWASGTDTQYF. In DNA, the CDR3 is TGTGCCAGCAGACCCTGGGCTAGCGGCACAGATACGCAGTATTTT.

The chain is built from TRBV6-6 and TRBJ1-1; possible D gene TRBD1, 6 bases. CDR3 size: 14 residues. Germline CDR1 MNHNY, CDR2 SVGAGI (reference sequence). With 6 bases removed from V and 1 base from J, the gap between germline ends came to 12 bases. DNA for the CDR3: TGTGCCAGCAGGGGTCGAGGGGGGAACACTGAAGCTTTCTTT. This encodes CASRGRGGNTEAFF.

The chain combines TRBV7-3 with TRBJ2-5; possibly TRBD2 for D (5 bases). Germline-derived CDR1 and CDR2 are SGHTA and FQGTGA. The V and J ends lost 3 bases and 3 bases respectively, with 8 bases between them. The CDR3 loop spans 13 amino acids. The CDR3 loop reads CASSLRAKETQYF. The DNA for the CDR3 is TGTGCCAGCAGCTTGAGGGCTAAAGAGACCCAGTACTTC. The whole variable domain, filled in from reference TRBV7-3 and TRBJ2-5, reads GAGVSQTPSNKVTEKGKYVELRCDPISGHTALYWYRQSLGQGPEFLIYFQGTGAADDSGLPNDRFFAVRPEGSVSTLKIQRTERGDSAVYLCASSLRAKETQYFGPGTRLLVL.

This clone showed up just a few times. Here the CDR3 reads CASSDGGGYQPQHF. In nucleotides, the CDR3 is TGTGCCAGCAGTGATGGGGGCGGATATCAGCCCCAGCATTTT. V and J are TRBV6-1 and TRBJ1-5; TRBD1 might be the D (6 bases). V gave up 3 bases and J gave up 5 bases, with 11 bases separating them. The CDR3 has 14 amino acids. The germline V gene has CDR1 MNHNS and CDR2 SASEGT.

This chain links TRBV19 with TRBJ1-6, with 8 bases matching TRBD1. This CDR3 spans 14 amino acids. Per germline, CDR1 LNHDA and CDR2 SQIVND (reference sequence). V was pared by 8 bases and J by 5 bases, with 5 bases of the junction left unmatched. The chain's CDR3 is CASWTGRDNSPLHF. The DNA for the CDR3 is TGTGCCAGTTGGACAGGGAGGGATAATTCACCCCTCCACTTT.

This clone was counted a few times. The same CDR3 arises from other DNA sequences in this sample as well. V gene TRBV5-1 combines with J gene TRBJ2-2; D is undetermined. CDR1 is SGHRS and CDR2 is YFSETQ in the germline V gene. V was clipped by 5 bases and J by 0 bases, with 2 bases between them. The CDR3 sequence is 12 residues long. The CDR3 reads CASSPNTGELFF. The CDR3 DNA reads TGCGCCAGCAGTCCGAACACCGGGGAGCTGTTTTTT. Together with reference TRBV5-1 and TRBJ2-2, the CDR3 gives the full variable domain: KAGVTQTPRYLIKTRGQQVTLSCSPISGHRSVSWYQQTPGQGLQFLFEYFSETQRNKGNFPGRFSGRQFSNSRSEMNVSTLELGDSALYLCASSPNTGELFFGEGSRLTVL.

This clone appeared once. The genes are TRBV18 and TRBJ1-1; perhaps TRBD1 as D (5 bases). V gave up 6 bases and J gave up 7 bases, with 18 bases separating them. CDR1 is KGHSH, CDR2 LQKENI, per germline. CDR3 length equals 14 residues. CDR3 residues: CASSLRREAFEAFF. CDR3 coding DNA: TGTGCCAGCTCGCTGCGCAGGGAGGCCTTTGAAGCTTTCTTT.

The CDR3 is CASSWVAVSSYEQYF. The CDR3 coding sequence is TGTGCCAGCAGCTGGGTGGCAGTTAGCTCCTACGAGCAGTACTTC. V gene TRBV7-9 combines with J gene TRBJ2-7; D not certain. Germline CDR1 reads SEHNR; CDR2 reads FQNEAQ (reference sequence). The CDR3 covers 15 residues. Trimming stripped 4 bases from V and 0 bases from J, with 13 bases between.